This is a list of T cell receptor beta chains from one sample in a study of blood T cell repertoires in COVID-19. The table came from immunoSEQ multiplex PCR; TCRdb's copy has only in-frame clones and leaves some out. The repertoire holds about 73,000 clones, 89% seen once, with approximately 8.9% in the top ten. Sequenced input: peripheral blood. These receptors were obtained from a man older than 75 with acute or convalescent COVID-19. Each CDR3 is given with its conserved first and last residue. D genes are given only for firm matches. For some rows the clone size is stated as once, few or many, or as a class when expanded; others skip it.

V gene	clone size	J gene	D gene	CDR3 protein	CDR3 DNA
TRBV19	-	TRBJ2-2	-	CASSSYGELFF	TGTGCCAGTAGTTCTTACGGGGAGCTGTTTTTT
TRBV24-1	once	TRBJ2-3	-	CATGERGGGADTQYF	TGTGCCACCGGGGAGAGAGGGGGAGGGGCAGATACGCAGTATTTT
TRBV4-1	once	TRBJ2-7	-	CASSQAGHGFGQYF	TGCGCCAGCAGCCAAGCAGGTCACGGTTTTGGGCAGTACTTC
TRBV5-1	-	TRBJ2-1	TRBD2	CASSEGLAGNNEQFF	TGCGCCAGCAGCGAGGGACTAGCGGGAAACAATGAGCAGTTCTTC
TRBV9	once	TRBJ1-1	TRBD1	CASSARRTGRAFF	TGTGCCAGCAGCGCCCGCCGGACAGGGAGGGCTTTCTTT
TRBV6-5	-	TRBJ1-1	-	CASSPDRSGTEAFF	TGTGCCAGCAGCCCCGACAGGAGTGGGACTGAAGCTTTCTTT
TRBV13	-	TRBJ1-3	-	CASSFTSMSGNTIYF	TGTGCCAGCAGCTTCACGAGCATGTCGGGAAACACCATATATTTT
TRBV18	-	TRBJ1-6	-	CASSPWISREYNSPLHF	TGTGCCAGCTCACCATGGATCTCCAGGGAATATAATTCACCCCTCCACTTT
TRBV25-1	-	TRBJ1-3	-	CASSYASSSGNTIYF	TGTGCCAGCAGTTATGCGTCTAGCTCTGGAAACACCATATATTTT
TRBV11-2	-	TRBJ2-5	-	CASSLAGRDQETQYF	TGTGCCAGCAGCTTAGCAGGCAGGGACCAAGAGACCCAGTACTTC
TRBV30	-	TRBJ1-2	-	CAWSEDTTYGYTF	TGTGCCTGGAGTGAAGACACGACCTATGGCTACACCTTC
TRBV5-3	-	TRBJ1-2	-	CARSSGGGSRTGYGYTF	TGTGCCAGAAGCTCGGGTGGAGGGTCCCGGACGGGCTATGGCTACACCTTC
TRBV2	-	TRBJ2-3	TRBD2	CAGAGSHTDTQYF	TGTGCCGGAGCGGGGAGCCACACAGATACGCAGTATTTT
TRBV3-1/TRBV3-2	-	TRBJ1-2	TRBD1	CASSPTGDIPYGYTF	TGTGCCAGCAGCCCGACAGGGGACATTCCCTATGGCTACACCTTC
TRBV19	-	TRBJ2-5	-	CASKWADQETQYF	TGTGCCAGTAAATGGGCAGACCAAGAGACCCAGTACTTC
TRBV5-1	-	TRBJ1-1	TRBD1	CASSLAPGTGGDTEAFF	TGCGCCAGCAGCTTGGCCCCCGGGACAGGGGGGGACACTGAAGCTTTCTTT